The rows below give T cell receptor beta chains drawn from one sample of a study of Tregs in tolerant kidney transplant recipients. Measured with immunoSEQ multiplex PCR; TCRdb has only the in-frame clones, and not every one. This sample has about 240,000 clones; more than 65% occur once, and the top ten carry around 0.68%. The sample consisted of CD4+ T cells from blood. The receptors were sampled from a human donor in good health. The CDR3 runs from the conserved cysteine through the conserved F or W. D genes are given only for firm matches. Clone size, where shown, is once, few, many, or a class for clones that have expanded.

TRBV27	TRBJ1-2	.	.	CATPRKESNYGYTF	TGTGCCACCCCTCGAAAGGAGTCTAACTATGGCTACACCTTC
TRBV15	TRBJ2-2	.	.	CATSRGLGSNTGELFF	TGTGCCACCAGCAGAGGACTAGGGTCGAACACCGGGGAGCTGTTTTTT
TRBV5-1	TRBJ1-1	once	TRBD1	CASSSTGGFTEAFF	TGCGCCAGCAGCTCGACAGGGGGCTTCACTGAAGCTTTCTTT
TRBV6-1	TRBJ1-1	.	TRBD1	CASSTQTGGLTEAFF	TGTGCCAGCAGTACCCAGACAGGGGGGCTCACTGAAGCTTTCTTT
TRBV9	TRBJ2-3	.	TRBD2	CASSVGSSGYSTDTQYF	TGTGCCAGCAGCGTAGGGTCTAGCGGGTATAGCACAGATACGCAGTATTTT
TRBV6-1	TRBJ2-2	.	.	CASSDRGPLMHSNTGELFF	TGTGCCAGCAGTGATCGGGGCCCACTAATGCACTCGAACACCGGGGAGCTGTTTTTT
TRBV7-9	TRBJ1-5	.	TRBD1	CASSSWDSSRPQHF	TGTGCCAGCAGCTCTTGGGACAGTAGTCGGCCCCAGCATTTT
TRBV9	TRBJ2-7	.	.	CASSVATTGIYEQYF	TGTGCCAGCAGCGTAGCTACGACAGGAATCTACGAGCAGTACTTC
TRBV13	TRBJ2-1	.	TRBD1	CASSFRTGMNEQFF	TGTGCCAGCAGCTTTAGGACAGGGATGAATGAGCAGTTCTTC
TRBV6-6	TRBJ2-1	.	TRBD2	CASRGTSTYNEQFF	TGTGCCAGCAGGGGGACTAGCACTTACAATGAGCAGTTCTTC
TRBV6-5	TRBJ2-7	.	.	CASSYFRPYEQYF	TGTGCCAGCAGTTACTTCAGGCCCTACGAGCAGTACTTC
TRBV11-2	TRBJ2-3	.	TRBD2	CAISGTSTPGGTDTQYF	TGTGCCATTTCCGGGACTAGCACGCCAGGCGGCACAGATACGCAGTATTTT
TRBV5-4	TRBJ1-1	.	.	CASSLDEGNTEAFF	TGTGCCAGCAGCTTGGACGAGGGGAACACTGAAGCTTTCTTT
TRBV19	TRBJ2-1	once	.	CATQADRLIYNEQFF	TGTGCCACCCAAGCGGACCGTCTCATCTACAATGAGCAGTTCTTC
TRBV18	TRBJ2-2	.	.	CASSPPSTGELFF	TGTGCCAGCTCACCACCGTCCACCGGGGAGCTGTTTTTT
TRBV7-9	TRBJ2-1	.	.	CASSPMGGRQYNEQFF	TGTGCCAGCAGCCCCATGGGGGGGCGCCAGTACAATGAGCAGTTCTTC
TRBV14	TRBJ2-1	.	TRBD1	CASSQDLRTGGYNEQFF	TGTGCCAGCAGCCAAGATCTGAGGACAGGGGGCTACAATGAGCAGTTCTTC